The clone carrying this TCR beta chain was found once. This record comes from a study of cytomegalovirus exposure and HLA in healthy donors. The data were produced by immunoSEQ multiplex PCR, yet TCRdb's version contains in-frame clones alone and is incomplete. The sample consists of approximately 20,000 clones, 97% of them appearing once. The sequencing sample was made of PBMCs. The TCR was taken from a man aged 30 to 45 in good health and CMV-seropositive.

As DNA, the CDR3 is TGTGCCAGCAGGCCGGGAGGGGGCACTGAAGCTTTCTTT. It encodes CASRPGGGTEAFF. The chain recombines TRBV6-6 with TRBJ1-1, with D perhaps matching TRBD1 (6 bases). The germline V gene encodes CDR1 MNHNY and CDR2 SVGAGI (reference sequence). The CDR3 contains 13 residues. V lost 6 bases, J lost 4 bases, and 12 bases lay in between.